This TCR beta chain was obtained from a study of T cell changes during pregnancy in multiple sclerosis. V was trimmed by 2 bases and J by 1 base, leaving 15 bases between them. The CDR3 extends over 16 amino acids. The germline V gene encodes CDR1 SGHRS and CDR2 YFSETQ. Some clones are missing from TCRdb's copy, which holds only in-frame ones; the method was immunoSEQ multiplex PCR. The sample has approximately 60,000 clones; 92% are singletons. V is TRBV5-1 and J is TRBJ2-5; D might be TRBD1 (5 bases). The TCR originated in a female donor with multiple sclerosis, enrolled in a pregnancy study. Sequencing was performed on CD4+ T cells from peripheral blood mononuclear cells, taken in the second trimester of pregnancy. This chain's CDR3 is CASSFFPTGRQETQYF. The CDR3 bases are TGCGCCAGCAGCTTCTTCCCCACAGGCCGCCAAGAGACCCAGTACTTC.